A selection of T cell receptor beta chains follows, all from one sample in a study of early T cells in non-severe SARS-CoV-2 infection. In TCRdb, the 5' RACE reads were re-called with MiXCR into one record per CDR3 protein. Of 87,000 or so distinct CDR3 sequences listed, approximately 14% were seen once; the top ten hold under 8%. Sequenced input: whole blood. All receptors come from an adult who was a healthcare worker with PCR-confirmed SARS-CoV-2 infection or an uninfected control (not recorded which). Each CDR3 is given with its conserved first and last residue. Fields, in order: clone size, V gene, D gene, J gene, CDR3 DNA, CDR3 protein. A D gene is named only where the DNA matches it firmly. The size entry is marked missing in some rows and otherwise reads once, few, many or a size class.

abundance: few
v_gene: TRBV11-2
d_gene: TRBD1
j_gene: TRBJ1-2
CDR3nt: TGTGCCAGCAGCTCACGACAGGGGACCTATGGCTACACCTTC
CDR3aa: CASSSRQGTYGYTF

abundance: many
v_gene: TRBV7-2
d_gene: TRBD1
j_gene: TRBJ1-4
CDR3nt: TGTGCCAGCAGCCAACAGGGGCCTCCATCCGGAAAACTGTTTTTT
CDR3aa: CASSQQGPPSGKLFF

abundance: NA
v_gene: TRBV12-3/TRBV12-4
d_gene: TRBD1
j_gene: TRBJ1-6
CDR3nt: TGTGCCAGCAGCGAAGGGACAGGGGGATCGAATTCACCCCTCCACTTT
CDR3aa: CASSEGTGGSNSPLHF

abundance: NA
v_gene: TRBV5-5
d_gene: NA
j_gene: TRBJ2-1
CDR3nt: TGTGCCAGCAGCTCTGCCGGGAGCGAGGCCAATGAGCAGTTCTTC
CDR3aa: CASSSAGSEANEQFF

abundance: few
v_gene: TRBV6-1
d_gene: NA
j_gene: TRBJ1-3
CDR3nt: TGTGCCAGCGTCGACAGAAACACCATATATTTT
CDR3aa: CASVDRNTIYF

abundance: few
v_gene: TRBV29-1
d_gene: NA
j_gene: TRBJ1-2
CDR3nt: TGCAGCGTAAGGACCGCCGAGAGCTACACCTTC
CDR3aa: CSVRTAESYTF

abundance: many
v_gene: TRBV27
d_gene: NA
j_gene: TRBJ2-5
CDR3nt: TGTGCCAGCAGTACCCCCAACCTGGGGTCCCAGTACTTC
CDR3aa: CASSTPNLGSQYF

abundance: NA
v_gene: TRBV12-3/TRBV12-4
d_gene: NA
j_gene: TRBJ2-3
CDR3nt: TGTGCCAGCAGTTTAGACCCAGGGGCGGACACAGATACGCAGTATTTT
CDR3aa: CASSLDPGADTDTQYF

abundance: NA
v_gene: TRBV28
d_gene: NA
j_gene: TRBJ1-2
CDR3nt: TGTGCCAGCAGACTCCGGGGGGATGGCTACACCTTC
CDR3aa: CASRLRGDGYTF

abundance: NA
v_gene: TRBV5-5
d_gene: TRBD1
j_gene: TRBJ2-7
CDR3nt: TGTGCCAGCAACACCGGGACAGGGGCCTACGAGCAGTACTTC
CDR3aa: CASNTGTGAYEQYF

abundance: few
v_gene: TRBV6-1
d_gene: TRBD2
j_gene: TRBJ2-3
CDR3nt: TGTGCCAGCAGCTTTGAAACGGGGGGGGATATATATACGCAGTATTTT
CDR3aa: CASSFETGGDIYTQYF

abundance: few
v_gene: TRBV28
d_gene: NA
j_gene: TRBJ2-3
CDR3nt: TGTGCTACCAGGGACACGGCGGCAGATACGCAGTATTTT
CDR3aa: CATRDTAADTQYF

abundance: many
v_gene: TRBV23-1
d_gene: TRBD2
j_gene: TRBJ2-2
CDR3nt: TGCGCCAGCGGACTAGCGGGGGATGACCGGGAGCTGTTTTTT
CDR3aa: CASGLAGDDRELFF

abundance: NA
v_gene: TRBV27
d_gene: NA
j_gene: TRBJ2-3
CDR3nt: TGTGCCAGCACTCTCGGGGCCGCTCACACAGATACGCAGTATTTT
CDR3aa: CASTLGAAHTDTQYF

abundance: few
v_gene: TRBV11-2
d_gene: TRBD2
j_gene: TRBJ2-1
CDR3nt: TGTGCCAGCAGCTCCCCCCCACTAGCGGGGGGGCTGACTGAGCAGTTCTTC
CDR3aa: CASSSPPLAGGLTEQFF

abundance: NA
v_gene: TRBV12-3/TRBV12-4
d_gene: TRBD1
j_gene: TRBJ2-2
CDR3nt: TGTGCCAGCACGAGGACAGGGGCGGCCGGGGAGCTGTTTTTT
CDR3aa: CASTRTGAAGELFF

abundance: few
v_gene: TRBV20-1
d_gene: TRBD2
j_gene: TRBJ2-7
CDR3nt: TGCAGTGCTAGTCCGCTAGCGGGGGGATCCTACGAGCAGTACTTC
CDR3aa: CSASPLAGGSYEQYF

abundance: many
v_gene: TRBV5-1
d_gene: NA
j_gene: TRBJ2-1
CDR3nt: TGCGCCAGCAGCTTTGGGGAAAGCTCCTACAATGAGCAGTTCTTC
CDR3aa: CASSFGESSYNEQFF

abundance: NA
v_gene: TRBV7-6
d_gene: TRBD2
j_gene: TRBJ2-1
CDR3nt: TGTGCCAGCAGCTTAACCCCCCCTAGCGGGGGGGTTGAGCAGTTCTTC
CDR3aa: CASSLTPPSGGVEQFF

abundance: many
v_gene: TRBV2
d_gene: NA
j_gene: TRBJ1-1
CDR3nt: TGTGCCAGCAATGGGTGGGAAAGCGGCACTGAAGCTTTCTTT
CDR3aa: CASNGWESGTEAFF

abundance: few
v_gene: TRBV5-5
d_gene: TRBD1
j_gene: TRBJ2-7
CDR3nt: TGTGCCAGCAGACCCGGGGACAGACCCTACGAGCAGTACTTC
CDR3aa: CASRPGDRPYEQYF

abundance: few
v_gene: TRBV29-1
d_gene: NA
j_gene: TRBJ2-3
CDR3nt: TGCAGCGTTGCGGCGGGGAGGTCAGATACGCAGTATTTT
CDR3aa: CSVAAGRSDTQYF

abundance: many
v_gene: TRBV24-1
d_gene: TRBD2
j_gene: TRBJ2-5
CDR3nt: TGTGCCACCAGTGATGCAAGCGGGGGCCATAGCTGGGGCGCGGAGACCCAGTACTTC
CDR3aa: CATSDASGGHSWGAETQYF

abundance: NA
v_gene: TRBV12-3/TRBV12-4
d_gene: TRBD2
j_gene: TRBJ2-3
CDR3nt: TGTGCCAGCAGCGCGCTGACTAGCGGGTACACAGATACGCAGTATTTT
CDR3aa: CASSALTSGYTDTQYF

abundance: few
v_gene: TRBV7-9
d_gene: NA
j_gene: TRBJ1-5
CDR3nt: TGTGCCAGCAGCTTTGCGGGGAACGGCAATCAGCCCCAGCATTTT
CDR3aa: CASSFAGNGNQPQHF

abundance: many
v_gene: TRBV11-2
d_gene: NA
j_gene: TRBJ2-1
CDR3nt: TGTGCCAGCAGCTTACCCCCTGCGCGGGAGCAGTTCTTC
CDR3aa: CASSLPPAREQFF

abundance: few
v_gene: TRBV11-2
d_gene: TRBD1
j_gene: TRBJ2-6
CDR3nt: TGTGCCAGCAGCTTAAGGACCCCTGACAGGGCCGGGGCCAACGTCCTGACTTTC
CDR3aa: CASSLRTPDRAGANVLTF

abundance: NA
v_gene: TRBV28
d_gene: NA
j_gene: TRBJ2-3
CDR3nt: TGTGCCAGCAGTGAGGGGGGCACCACAGATACGCAGTATTTT
CDR3aa: CASSEGGTTDTQYF

abundance: many
v_gene: TRBV18
d_gene: NA
j_gene: TRBJ1-1
CDR3nt: TGTGCCAGCTCACCACAGCCGATGACAGGCCCCATGAACACTGAAGCTTTCTTT
CDR3aa: CASSPQPMTGPMNTEAFF

abundance: NA
v_gene: TRBV20-1
d_gene: NA
j_gene: TRBJ2-1
CDR3nt: TGCAGTGCTAGAGTCCTGTCCTTCATGGACAATGTACACCCTGAGCAGTTCTTC
CDR3aa: CSARVLSFMDNVHPEQFF

abundance: NA
v_gene: TRBV28
d_gene: TRBD1
j_gene: TRBJ1-2
CDR3nt: TGTGCCAGCAGTGTACAGGGGGTTAACTATGGCTACGCCTTC
CDR3aa: CASSVQGVNYGYAF

abundance: NA
v_gene: TRBV18
d_gene: NA
j_gene: TRBJ1-5
CDR3nt: TGTGCCAGCTCACTCGACCCTAGCAATCAGCCCCAGCATTTT
CDR3aa: CASSLDPSNQPQHF

abundance: few
v_gene: TRBV29-1
d_gene: NA
j_gene: TRBJ1-2
CDR3nt: TGCAGCGTTGACAGGGGAATGAGCTACACCTTC
CDR3aa: CSVDRGMSYTF

abundance: NA
v_gene: TRBV5-1
d_gene: NA
j_gene: TRBJ2-1
CDR3nt: TGCGCCAGCAGCTTGGGGGCTAACAATGAGCAGTTCTTC
CDR3aa: CASSLGANNEQFF